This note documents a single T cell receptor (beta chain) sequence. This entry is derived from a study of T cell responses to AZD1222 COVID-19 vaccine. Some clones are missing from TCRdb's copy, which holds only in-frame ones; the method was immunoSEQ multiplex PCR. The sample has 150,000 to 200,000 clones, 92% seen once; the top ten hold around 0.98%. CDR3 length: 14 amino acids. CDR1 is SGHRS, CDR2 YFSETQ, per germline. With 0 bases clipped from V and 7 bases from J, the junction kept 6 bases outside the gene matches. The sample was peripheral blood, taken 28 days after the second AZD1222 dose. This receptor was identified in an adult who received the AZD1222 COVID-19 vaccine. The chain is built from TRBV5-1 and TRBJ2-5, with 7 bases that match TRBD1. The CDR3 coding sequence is TGCGCCAGCAGCTTGGGTACAGGGGATGGGACCCAGTACTTC. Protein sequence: CASSLGTGDGTQYF. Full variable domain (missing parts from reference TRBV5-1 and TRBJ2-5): KAGVTQTPRYLIKTRGQQVTLSCSPISGHRSVSWYQQTPGQGLQFLFEYFSETQRNKGNFPGRFSGRQFSNSRSEMNVSTLELGDSALYLCASSLGTGDGTQYFGPGTRLLVL.